This T cell receptor (beta chain) was profiled in a study of blood T cell repertoires in COVID-19. The CDR3 contains 15 residues. The germline V and J ends were trimmed by 1 base and 7 bases, with 12 bases remaining between them. Looked up from germline, CDR1 is SGHKS and CDR2 is YYEKEE (reference sequence). As processed by the authors: How many nucleated cells were present was estimated from reference gene primer amplification. The assay was immunoSEQ multiplex PCR, and TCRdb's table has in-frame clones only and misses some. V and J calls and clone size are given by that table; D and trimming were obtained from the DNA. The repertoire includes 200,000 to 250,000 clones, about 90% of them detected once, and about 3.5% sits in the top ten.

The rearrangement joins TRBV5-5 to TRBJ1-6, with no clear D. The origin of this receptor is a woman in her twenties or thirties who had been exposed to COVID-19. The sample was PBMCs or T cells enriched from blood (not recorded which). CDR3 DNA: TGTGCCAGCAGCTTGTCGGAGTACCGAAATTCACCCCTCCACTTT. Translating gives CASSLSEYRNSPLHF. Complete variable domain (other parts from reference TRBV5-5 and TRBJ1-6): DAGVTQSPTHLIKTRGQQVTLRCSPISGHKSVSWYQQVLGQGPQFIFQYYEKEERGRGNFPDRFSARQFPNYSSELNVNALLLGDSALYLCASSLSEYRNSPLHFGNGTRLTVT.